The table lists the clone carrying this TCR beta chain with many counts. Its cognate antigen is unknown. Germline trimming cut 6 bases from V and 7 bases from J; bases unmatched to any gene: 6. The CDR3 is 13 amino acids. This sample was included in a study of neurological immune-mediated disorders. Background on the study: The roughly 34 multiple sclerosis patients comprised roughly 30 that were relapsing-remitting and 3 that were secondary progressive. General study points: When repertoires were grouped phylogenetically, those of 18 of 34 multiple sclerosis patients fell into one related-CDR3 cluster, a possible signature. Private repertoires in all groups were suggested by the absence of shared CDR3 amino acid sequences among expanded clones across subjects.

From the 5' RACE reads, TCRdb called clonotypes with MiXCR, one entry per CDR3 protein. The sample carries around 50,000 distinct CDR3 sequences, 3.5% recorded once. The V and J genes are TRBV12-3 or TRBV12-4 and TRBJ2-1; TRBD1 aligns across 7 bases. The clonotype originates from a woman in her twenties or thirties with multiple sclerosis. Sequences were obtained from PBMCs. CDR3 in DNA: TGTGCCAGCAGCCCGACAGGGTATAATGAGCAGTTCTTC. Translation: CASSPTGYNEQFF.